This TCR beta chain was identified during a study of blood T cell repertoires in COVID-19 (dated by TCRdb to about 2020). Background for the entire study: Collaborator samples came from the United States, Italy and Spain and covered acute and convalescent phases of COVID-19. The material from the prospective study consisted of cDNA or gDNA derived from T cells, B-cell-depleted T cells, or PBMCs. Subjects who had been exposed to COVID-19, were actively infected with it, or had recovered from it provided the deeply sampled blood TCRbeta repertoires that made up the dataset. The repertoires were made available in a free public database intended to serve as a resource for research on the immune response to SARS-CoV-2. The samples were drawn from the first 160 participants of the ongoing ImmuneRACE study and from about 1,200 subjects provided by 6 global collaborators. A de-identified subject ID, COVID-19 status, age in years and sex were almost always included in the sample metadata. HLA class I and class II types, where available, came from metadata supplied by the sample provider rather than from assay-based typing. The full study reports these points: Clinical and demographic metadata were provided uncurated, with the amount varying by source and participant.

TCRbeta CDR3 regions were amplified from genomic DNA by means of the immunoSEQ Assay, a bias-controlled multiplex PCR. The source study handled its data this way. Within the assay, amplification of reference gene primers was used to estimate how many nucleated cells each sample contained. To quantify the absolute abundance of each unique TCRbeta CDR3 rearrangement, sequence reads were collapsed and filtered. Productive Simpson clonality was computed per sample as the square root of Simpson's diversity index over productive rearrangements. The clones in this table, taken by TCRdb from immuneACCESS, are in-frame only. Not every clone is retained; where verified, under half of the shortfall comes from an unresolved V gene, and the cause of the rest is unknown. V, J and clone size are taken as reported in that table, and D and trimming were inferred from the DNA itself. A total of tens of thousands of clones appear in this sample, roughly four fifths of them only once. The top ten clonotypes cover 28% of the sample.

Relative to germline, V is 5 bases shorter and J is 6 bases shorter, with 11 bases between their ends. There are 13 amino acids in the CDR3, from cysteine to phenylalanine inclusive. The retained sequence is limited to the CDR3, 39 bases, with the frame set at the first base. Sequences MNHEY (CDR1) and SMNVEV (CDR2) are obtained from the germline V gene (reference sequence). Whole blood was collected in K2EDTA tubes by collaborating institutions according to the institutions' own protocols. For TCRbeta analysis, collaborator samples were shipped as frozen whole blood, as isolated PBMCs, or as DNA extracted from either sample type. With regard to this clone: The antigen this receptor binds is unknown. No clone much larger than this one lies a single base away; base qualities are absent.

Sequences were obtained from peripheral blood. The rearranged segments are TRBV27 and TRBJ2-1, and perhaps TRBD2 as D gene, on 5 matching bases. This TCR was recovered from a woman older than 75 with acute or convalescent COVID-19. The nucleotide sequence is TGTGCCAGCAGTGAACTAGGTGGCAATGAGCAGTTCTTC. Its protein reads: CASSELGGNEQFF.